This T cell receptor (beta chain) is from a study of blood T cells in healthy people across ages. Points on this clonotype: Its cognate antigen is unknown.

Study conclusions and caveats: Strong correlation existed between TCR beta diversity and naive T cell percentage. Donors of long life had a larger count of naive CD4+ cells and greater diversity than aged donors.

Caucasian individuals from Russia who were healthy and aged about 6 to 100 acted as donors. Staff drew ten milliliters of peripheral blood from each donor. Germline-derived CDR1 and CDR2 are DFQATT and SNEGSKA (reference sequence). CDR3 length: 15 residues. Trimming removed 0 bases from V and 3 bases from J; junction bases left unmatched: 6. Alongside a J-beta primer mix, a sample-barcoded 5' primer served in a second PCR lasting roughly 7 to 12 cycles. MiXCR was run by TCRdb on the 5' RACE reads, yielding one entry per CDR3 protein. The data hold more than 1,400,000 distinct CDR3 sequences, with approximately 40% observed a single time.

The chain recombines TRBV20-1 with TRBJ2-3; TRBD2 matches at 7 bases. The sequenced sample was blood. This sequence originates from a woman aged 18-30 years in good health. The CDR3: CSARDEPSGTDTQYF. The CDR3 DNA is TGCAGTGCTAGAGATGAACCTAGCGGTACAGATACGCAGTATTTT.